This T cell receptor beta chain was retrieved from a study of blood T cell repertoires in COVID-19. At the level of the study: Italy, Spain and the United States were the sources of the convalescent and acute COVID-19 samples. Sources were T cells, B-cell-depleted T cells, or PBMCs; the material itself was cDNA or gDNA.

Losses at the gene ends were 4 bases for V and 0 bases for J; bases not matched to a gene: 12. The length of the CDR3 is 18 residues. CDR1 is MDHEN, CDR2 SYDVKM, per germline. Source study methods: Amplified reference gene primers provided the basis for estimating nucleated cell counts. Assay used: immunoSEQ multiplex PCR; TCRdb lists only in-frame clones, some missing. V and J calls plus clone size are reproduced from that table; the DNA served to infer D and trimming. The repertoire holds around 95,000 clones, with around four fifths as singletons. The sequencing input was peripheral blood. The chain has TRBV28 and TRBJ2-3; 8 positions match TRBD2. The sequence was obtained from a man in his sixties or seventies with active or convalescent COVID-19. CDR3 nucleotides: TGTGCCAGCAGTTCTGGGCTGGGGACTAGACTTAGCACAGATACGCAGTATTTT. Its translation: CASSSGLGTRLSTDTQYF. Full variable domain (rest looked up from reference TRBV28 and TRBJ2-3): DVKVTQSSRYLVKRTGEKVFLECVQDMDHENMFWYRQDPGLGLRLIYFSYDVKMKEKGDIPEGYSVSREKKERFSLILESASTNQTSMYLCASSSGLGTRLSTDTQYFGPGTRLTVL.